Presented here are 19 T cell receptor beta chains from one specimen sequenced in a study of patients and donors after allogeneic stem cell transplantation. A single record per CDR3 protein comes from TCRdb applying MiXCR to the RT-PCR reads. The sample includes 400,000 to 450,000 distinct CDR3 sequences, under 20% of them seen just once. Sequenced input: blood, either unsorted or a sorted T cell fraction (not recorded which). The receptors originated from a human donor who was either an allogeneic HSCT recipient or a stem cell or donor lymphocyte infusion donor (not recorded which). It is not recorded whose cells these are; they may come from a transplant donor.

In regard to this clonotype: The junction shows a germline mismatch at one end, possibly a read error. For the CDR3, the DNA is TGCAGTGCTGGAGAGGTCCTAGCGGGAACAGATACGCAGTATTTT. Its translation: CSAGEVLAGTDTQYF. This sequence joins TRBV20-1 and TRBJ2-3, with 9 bases identical to TRBD2. Per germline, CDR1 DFQATT and CDR2 SNEGSKA (reference sequence). The CDR3 sequence is 15 residues long.

This clonotype has more than one count but fewer than ten. This chain links TRBV7-9 with TRBJ2-3; D gene uncertain. Trimming removed 9 bases at V and 0 bases at J, with 10 bases between. In germline, CDR1 is SEHNR, CDR2 FQNEAQ (reference sequence). The CDR3 has 13 residues. CDR3 bases: TGTGCCAGTTGGGCATTTAGCACAGATACGCAGTATTTT. Encoded protein: CASWAFSTDTQYF. The variable domain in full, with the rest retrieved from reference TRBV7-9 and TRBJ2-3, is DTGVSQNPRHKITKRGQNVTFRCDPISEHNRLYWYRQTLGQGPEFLTYFQNEAQLEKSRLLSDRFSAERPKGSFSTLEIQRTEQGDSAMYLCASWAFSTDTQYFGPGTRLTVL.

This clonotype was counted many times. The junction departs from germline at one end; a sequencing error may be responsible. V usage is TRBV5-1 and J usage is TRBJ2-1; a weak D match, TRBD2 (6 bases). CDR1 is SGHRS, CDR2 YFSETQ, per germline. There are 15 residues in the CDR3. CDR3 loop: CASSLEAGSYNEQFF. The CDR3 DNA reads TGTGCCAGCAGCTTAGAAGCGGGTAGCTACAATGAGCAGTTCTTC.

J is TRBJ1-2 and V is TRBV20-1; the D gene is possibly TRBD1 (6 bases). Trimming took 1 base from V and 6 from J, leaving 21 bases between them. The CDR3 totals 16 residues. Germline V gives CDR1 DFQATT, CDR2 SNEGSKA (reference sequence). In DNA, the CDR3 is TGCAGTGCTAGAGCGGTCTCGCCTACAGGGAAAGATGGCTACACCTTC. Encoded protein: CSARAVSPTGKDGYTF.

This chain links TRBV28 with TRBJ1-2; D unclear. V lost 2 bases, J lost 6 bases, and 10 bases lay in between. Germline V gene lookup returns CDR1 MDHEN and CDR2 SYDVKM. This CDR3 region has 13 residues. CDR3: CASSLGRPNGYTF. The CDR3 DNA reads as TGTGCCAGCAGTTTAGGGCGGCCGAATGGCTACACCTTC.

This clonotype showed up just a few times. The gene calls are TRBV7-8 and TRBJ2-4, with 10 bases fitting TRBD2. This CDR3 comprises 16 residues. V dropped 4 bases and J dropped 0; count of bases not matched to a gene: 3. Germline V gives CDR1 SGHVS, CDR2 FQNEAQ. CDR3 DNA sequence: TGTGCCAGCAGCTATCTAGCGGGAGCAGCCAAAAACATTCAGTACTTC. It specifies CASSYLAGAAKNIQYF.

The chain links TRBV7-6 to TRBJ2-3; D gene ambiguous. CDR3 length: 14 amino acids. Looked up from germline, CDR1 is SGHVS and CDR2 is FNYEAQ. Trimming cost V 1 base and J 4 bases, with 9 bases left between them. The CDR3 nucleotides read TGTGCCAGCAGCTTAGGGAAGGGCGCAGATACGCAGTATTTT. This gives the protein CASSLGKGADTQYF.

This clonotype occurred many times. This chain uses TRBV10-3 with TRBJ1-2; perhaps TRBD1 as D (5 bases). The CDR3 sequence is 12 residues long. Looked up from germline, CDR1 is ENHRY and CDR2 is SYGVKD. Deletions cut 3 bases from V and 4 bases from J, with 6 bases between. The CDR3 coding sequence is TGTGCCATCAGTGACAGGGCCTATGGCTACACCTTC. Protein product: CAISDRAYGYTF.

J is TRBJ1-6 and V is TRBV12-3 or TRBV12-4, with 8 bases identical to TRBD1. This CDR3 spans 14 amino acids. The junction had 7 bases not matched to a gene; V was cut back by 5 bases and J by 10 bases. The chain's CDR3 is CASSRQGSGSPLHF. The CDR3 coding sequence is TGTGCCAGCAGTAGACAGGGGTCTGGGTCACCCCTCCACTTT.

The J gene is TRBJ1-2, the V gene TRBV9, with D unresolved. The CDR3 has 15 residues. Germline V gene data show CDR1 as SGDLS and CDR2 as YYNGEE. Trimming removed 0 bases from V and 0 bases from J, with 9 bases in between. CDR3 nucleotide sequence: TGTGCCAGCAGCGTAGGGACCCTCGCTAACTATGGCTACACCTTC. Its translation: CASSVGTLANYGYTF.

This clonotype has a count of ten or more. This chain joins TRBV18 and TRBJ2-7, with a tentative D call TRBD2 (6 bases). Deletions cut 4 bases from V and 2 bases from J, with 9 bases between. This CDR3 region has 13 residues. Germline V gene data show CDR1 as KGHSH and CDR2 as LQKENI. CDR3 sequence: CASSLRLAYEQYF. In nucleotides, the CDR3 is TGTGCCAGCTCACTGAGACTAGCCTACGAGCAGTACTTC.

The genes are TRBV18 and TRBJ2-1; D might be TRBD2 (6 bases). The germline V gene has CDR1 KGHSH and CDR2 LQKENI. This CDR3 has 13 residues. V lost 3 bases, J lost 12 bases, and 15 bases lay in between. The CDR3 is CASSPRATGGQFF. CDR3 coding DNA: TGTGCCAGCTCACCCCGGGCAACCGGGGGGCAGTTCTTC.

The chain is built from TRBV11-3 and TRBJ2-5; 9 bases align to TRBD2. Germline V gene data show CDR1 as SGHNT and CDR2 as YENEEA. J lost 5 bases, V lost 6 bases, and 16 bases had no gene match. CDR3 length: 17 residues. The CDR3 protein is CASRIAERREGEETQYF. The CDR3 bases are TGTGCCAGCAGAATAGCCGAAAGGCGGGAGGGCGAGGAGACCCAGTACTTC. Full variable domain (missing parts from reference TRBV11-3 and TRBJ2-5): EAGVVQSPRYKIIEKKQPVAFWCNPISGHNTLYWYLQNLGQGPELLIRYENEEAVDDSQLPKDRFSAERLKGVDSTLKIQPAELGDSAVYLCASRIAERREGEETQYFGPGTRLLVL.

This clonotype came up a few times. V gene TRBV20-1 combines with J gene TRBJ1-6; 7 bases are shared with TRBD1. J gave up 7 bases and V 0 bases, and 9 bases lay outside the gene matches. The CDR3 is made up of 16 amino acids. The germline V gene encodes CDR1 DFQATT and CDR2 SNEGSKA (reference sequence). CDR3 nucleotides: TGCAGTGCTAGAGATCTAAAGGGCAGGGGGAATTCACCCCTCCACTTT. It encodes CSARDLKGRGNSPLHF.

This chain links TRBV5-6 with TRBJ1-2; 10 nucleotides agree with TRBD1. CDR1 and CDR2 (germline): SGHDT, YYEEEE. The junction had 11 bases not matched to a gene; V was cut back by 4 bases and J by 8 bases. This CDR3 has 15 amino acids. The CDR3 region is CASSRPGQGWYGYTF. For the CDR3, the DNA is TGTGCCAGCAGCCGGCCGGGACAGGGGTGGTACGGCTACACCTTC.

V is TRBV24-1 and J is TRBJ1-5; 8 nucleotides align to TRBD1. Germline lookup yields CDR1 KGHDR and CDR2 SFDVKD. This CDR3 region has 16 residues. Germline trimming cut 4 bases from V and 3 bases from J; bases unmatched to any gene: 7. DNA of the CDR3: TGTGCCACCAGTGACCAGGACAGGGTGGACAATCAGCCCCAGCATTTT. Translated, it gives CATSDQDRVDNQPQHF.

The V gene is TRBV3-1, the J gene TRBJ1-2; no firm D call. The CDR3 contains 16 residues. V lost 2 bases and J 4 bases, leaving 17 bases between the germline ends. CDR1 and CDR2 from the germline V gene are LGHDT and YNNKEL (reference sequence). DNA of the CDR3: TGTGCCAGCAGCCAATCCGATCGGGTCACAAGCTATGGCTACACCTTC. Translated: CASSQSDRVTSYGYTF. Using reference TRBV3-1 and TRBJ1-2 for the parts outside the CDR3, the full variable domain is DTAVSQTPKYLVTQMGNDKSIKCEQNLGHDTMYWYKQDSKKFLKIMFSYNNKELIINETVPNRFSPKSPDKAHLNLHINSLELGDSAVYFCASSQSDRVTSYGYTFGSGTRLTVV.

This clonotype turned up a few times. This chain connects TRBV4-1 to TRBJ2-7, with 7 bases fitting TRBD1. V shed 1 base and J 0 bases; nucleotides not matched to a gene: 3. The germline V gene encodes CDR1 MGHRA and CDR2 YSYEKL. This CDR3 spans 15 amino acids. CDR3 in amino acids: CASSQAPGGSYEQYF. The CDR3 region has the DNA TGCGCCAGCAGCCAAGCGCCAGGGGGCTCCTACGAGCAGTACTTC.

The genes are TRBV20-1 and TRBJ2-7; no reliable D call. In germline, CDR1 is DFQATT, CDR2 SNEGSKA (reference sequence). The CDR3 is 12 residues long. V was cut by 5 bases and J by 0 bases, with 8 bases left in between. CDR3 nucleotides: TGCAGTGCTCCCACGGGCTCCTACGAGCAGTACTTC. Amino acid sequence: CSAPTGSYEQYF.